This T cell receptor (beta chain) was obtained from a study of glioma-infiltrating T cells (dated by TCRdb to between 2015 and 2016). General notes on the study: Low-grade gliomas were WHO grade II oligodendrogliomas or astrocytomas, and glioblastomas were WHO grade IV tumors sampled at initial rather than recurrent diagnosis. Glioma patients received dexamethasone for six or fewer days before surgery. The sequencing target for blood libraries was roughly 4- to 11-fold coverage of roughly 980,000 peripheral T cells. The study sequenced TCR alpha- and beta-chain repertoires from glioma tissue, from non-neoplastic brain tissue and from matched peripheral blood mononuclear cells. To gauge divergence between tissue and blood T-cell populations, every tissue-infiltrating repertoire was compared against the peripheral blood repertoire from the same patient. Three low-grade glioma patients, under ten primary glioblastoma patients, and three non-glioma patients who contributed non-neoplastic brain tissue made up the paired cohort. The investigation overall reported the following: Group comparisons were based on small numbers of patients: three non-neoplastic, three low-grade glioma and eight glioblastoma patients. Very few CDR3 sequences were found to be shared between tissue and blood, and this scarcity was attributed to high CDR3 diversity and limited sampling. Patients with low tissue-blood divergence were marked by a signature set of shared blood CDR3 motifs, and this signature set was depleted in highly divergent patients. VJ-independent divergence between tissue and blood was found to be below expectation in non-neoplastic patients but above expectation in all gliomas, particularly low-grade gliomas.

Looking up the germline V gene yields CDR1 SGHRS and CDR2 YFSETQ. Trimming costs V 0 bases and J 1 base, and their ends lie 5 bases apart. The CDR3 contains 13 residues, cysteine and phenylalanine counted. Only the CDR3 portion is preserved as DNA: 39 bases, with reading frame beginning at the first base. Immediately after resection, surgical brain or tumor specimens were cryofrozen in liquid nitrogen, and peripheral blood cells were collected at the same time. TCR alpha and beta CDR3 regions were amplified with the iRepertoire nested amplicon-rescue multiplex PCR (arm-PCR) platform from RNA. The input for one-step reverse transcription and amplification was roughly 100-450 ng of either tissue mRNA or PBMC total RNA. Following bead purification, Illumina adapters were added through a secondary multiplex PCR, and the libraries were then gel-purified between 200 and 400 bp. Internal 6-nucleotide barcodes were carried by the libraries and were used for demultiplexing. Sequencing of libraries was performed on an Illumina MiSeq with 2x220 or 2x250 nucleotide paired-end reads. The authors processed their data as follows. FLASH 1.2.11 was used to merge paired reads, and BWA-MEM then aligned the reads to the GRCh37 human genome before TRA and TRB reads were extracted. An IMGT-derived reference of cassette sequences and CDR3 motifs, with pseudogenes included, was used for V and J assignment. Reads were translated in three frames, and productive CDR3s were defined as those with a C...FGXG motif and no stop codons. Unique combinations of V-J cassette pair and CDR3 amino acid sequence were defined as clonotypes. Reads were filtered by Hamming distance, with the threshold set by the sequence error rate of each sample in mapped regions. TCRdb ran its own pipeline on the public reads, namely fastp trimming at Q25 and MiXCR clone calling, and kept in-frame beta chains. CDR3 protein duplicates are merged, each entry listing the most common genes and DNA. For this entry, the V and J calls and clone size follow TCRdb and not the study's own pipeline. The sample contains approximately 400,000 distinct CDR3 sequences, around 38% of them found a single time. The biggest ten clones account for 12% of the sample.

On this clonotype: The antigen it binds to is not known. Per-nucleotide qualities are absent, and no much larger clonotype sits a single base away.

The sequencing sample was made of glioma tissue, nonneoplastic brain tissue, or PBMCs (not recorded which). This chain joins TRBV5-1 to TRBJ2-7, with the D gene too uncertain to name. The clonotype was recovered from a human donor with low-grade glioma or glioblastoma, undergoing nonglioma brain surgery, or in good health (not recorded which). Here the CDR3 is given as CASSLDLSYEQYF. The DNA sequence is TGCGCCAGCAGCTTGGATCTTTCCTACGAGCAGTACTTC.